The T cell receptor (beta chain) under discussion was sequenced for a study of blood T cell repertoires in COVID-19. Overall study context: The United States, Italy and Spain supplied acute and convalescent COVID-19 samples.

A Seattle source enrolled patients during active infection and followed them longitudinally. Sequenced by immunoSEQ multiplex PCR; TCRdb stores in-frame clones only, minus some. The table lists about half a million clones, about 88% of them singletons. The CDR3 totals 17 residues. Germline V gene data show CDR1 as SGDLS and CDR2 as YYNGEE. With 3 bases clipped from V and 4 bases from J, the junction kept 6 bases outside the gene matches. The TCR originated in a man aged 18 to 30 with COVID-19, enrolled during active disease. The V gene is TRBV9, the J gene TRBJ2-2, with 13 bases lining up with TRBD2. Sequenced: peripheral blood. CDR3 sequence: CASSAPGLAGTTGELFF. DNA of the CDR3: TGTGCCAGCAGCGCCCCGGGACTAGCGGGGACCACCGGGGAGCTGTTTTTT.